These 27 T cell receptor beta chains share one sample of origin, sequenced in a study of cytomegalovirus exposure and HLA in healthy donors. Amplification used 60 Vbeta primers and 13 Jbeta primers. Method: immunoSEQ multiplex PCR; TCRdb's copy keeps in-frame clones and lacks some. Of fewer than 200,000 clones listed, about 81% are singletons. Sequencing was carried out using PBMCs. All receptors derive from a girl aged 5-17 years in good health and CMV-seropositive.

The V call is TRBV30, the J call TRBJ2-3; 7 bases line up with TRBD2. Trimming removed 1 base from V and 8 bases from J; junction bases left unmatched: 6. This CDR3 has 13 residues. CDR1 and CDR2 from the germline V gene are GTSNPN and SVGIG (reference sequence). The CDR3 region is CAWSGASGRTQYF. CDR3 in DNA: TGTGCCTGGAGTGGGGCTAGCGGTCGTACGCAGTATTTT.

Here the CDR3 DNA reads TGCGCCAGCAGCCTGGACTGGACCCAGTACTTC. Its translation: CASSLDWTQYF. This rearrangement joins TRBV5-1 to TRBJ2-5; possibly TRBD2 for D (5 bases). Trimming pared 4 bases from V and 7 bases from J, leaving 8 bases between. Looked up from germline, CDR1 is SGHRS and CDR2 is YFSETQ. CDR3 length equals 11 residues.

The chain is built from TRBV9 and TRBJ2-7, with TRBD1 identical over 10 bases. J was trimmed by 6 bases and V by 0 bases; bases with no gene match: 6. In germline, CDR1 is SGDLS, CDR2 YYNGEE. This CDR3 region has 15 residues. The CDR3 spells CASSVAGTGVTEQYF. The CDR3 nucleotides read TGTGCCAGCAGCGTAGCGGGGACAGGGGTAACCGAGCAGTACTTC.

The V call is TRBV7-2, the J call TRBJ2-7; tentatively, D is TRBD1 (5 bases). V lost 1 base, J lost 1 base, and 14 bases lay in between. The germline V gene has CDR1 SGHTA and CDR2 FQGNSA. CDR3 length equals 16 residues. The CDR3 nucleotides read TGTGCCAGCAGCTTAGTGGGCCAGGGTGTATCCTACGAGCAGTACTTC. It specifies CASSLVGQGVSYEQYF.

This CDR3 is CASRERDSIYGYTF. DNA of the CDR3: TGTGCCAGCAGGGAACGCGACAGCATATATGGCTACACCTTC. The chain couples TRBV27 to TRBJ1-2; perhaps TRBD1 as D (5 bases). CDR3 length equals 14 residues. V was shortened by 6 bases and J by 5 bases, with 16 bases between the two germline ends. The V gene's germline CDR1 is MNHEY and CDR2 SMNVEV (reference sequence).

The rearrangement joins TRBV4-3 to TRBJ2-1, with a weak D call TRBD2 (6 bases). This CDR3 region has 16 residues. Trimming took off 0 bases at V and 3 bases at J, with 12 bases between the two ends. Germline V gene lookup returns CDR1 LGHNA and CDR2 YSLEER. In nucleotides, the CDR3 is TGCGCCAGCAGCCAAGATAGGGGACTCGTCTACAATGAGCAGTTCTTC. Its translation is CASSQDRGLVYNEQFF.

V and J are TRBV7-3 and TRBJ2-1; the match to TRBD2 covers 13 bases. CDR3 length: 13 amino acids. With V trimmed by 8 bases and J by 7 bases, 2 bases remained unmatched. Germline CDR1 and CDR2: SGHTA and FQGTGA. CDR3 sequence reads: CASGLAGENEQFF. For the CDR3, the DNA is TGTGCCAGCGGACTAGCGGGAGAGAATGAGCAGTTCTTC.

In DNA, the CDR3 is TGTGCCAGCAGTGAACCAGGCGGGGGGCAGCCCCAGCATTTT. Its protein product is CASSEPGGGQPQHF. The chain uses TRBV6-1 and TRBJ1-5; the D gene is possibly TRBD1 (5 bases). The V and J ends lost 2 bases and 7 bases respectively, with 12 bases between them. This CDR3 has 14 amino acids. CDR1 and CDR2 (germline): MNHNS, SASEGT.

The chain joins TRBV5-1 to TRBJ1-1; a possible D gene is TRBD1 (6 bases). V lost 7 bases and J lost 0, with 13 bases in between. CDR1 is SGHRS, CDR2 YFSETQ, per germline. This CDR3 is 14 amino acids long. CDR3 DNA: TGCGCCAGCGGCTCGGACAGCCTGAACACTGAAGCTTTCTTT. The encoded protein is CASGSDSLNTEAFF.

The J gene is TRBJ2-3, the V gene TRBV9, with 7 nucleotides matching TRBD1. The CDR3 length is 16 residues. Germline V CDR1 and CDR2: SGDLS, YYNGEE. V lost 4 bases and J lost 1; bases outside the gene matches: 9. Here the CDR3 DNA reads TGTGCCAGCAGCTCCCCCAACAGGGGAGGCACAGATACGCAGTATTTT. The encoded protein is CASSSPNRGGTDTQYF.

The V call is TRBV7-2, the J call TRBJ2-5, with TRBD2 as a possible D gene (5 bases). The V gene's germline CDR1 is SGHTA and CDR2 FQGNSA. With 8 bases removed from V and 5 bases from J, the gap between germline ends came to 18 bases. The CDR3 length is 14 residues. The CDR3 coding sequence is TGTGCCAGCGCCCCGGGGTTGTTTGAGGAGACCCAGTACTTC. It translates to CASAPGLFEETQYF.

The chain carries TRBV6-5 and TRBJ1-2; 9 bases are a match to TRBD1. Germline-derived CDR1 and CDR2 are MNHEY and SVGAGI. V lost 5 bases, J lost 2 bases, and 6 bases stayed unmatched. The CDR3 runs to 15 residues. Here the CDR3 reads CASSRQGEANYGYTF. In DNA, the CDR3 is TGTGCCAGCAGTCGACAGGGGGAAGCGAACTATGGCTACACCTTC.

The V gene is TRBV19, the J gene TRBJ1-4; D gene uncertain. The CDR3 contains 13 residues. Trimming shortened V by 3 bases and J by 8 bases, and 10 bases separated the two germline ends. The V gene's germline CDR1 is LNHDA and CDR2 SQIVND (reference sequence). DNA for the CDR3: TGTGCCAGTAGTATCCGGGTGTTGGAAAAACTGTTTTTT. Protein sequence: CASSIRVLEKLFF.

The genes are TRBV9 and TRBJ2-5; TRBD1 matches at 10 bases. Germline CDR1 and CDR2: SGDLS and YYNGEE. With 3 bases clipped from V and 4 bases from J, the junction kept 6 bases outside the gene matches. This CDR3 contains 15 residues. CDR3 DNA: TGTGCCAGCAGCGCCGGGACAGGGGATATAGAGACCCAGTACTTC. Protein product: CASSAGTGDIETQYF.

The chain has TRBV6-5 and TRBJ2-1; perhaps TRBD1 as D (5 bases). This CDR3 has 14 amino acids. V was clipped by 11 bases and J by 5 bases, with 19 bases between them. In germline, CDR1 is MNHEY, CDR2 SVGAGI. The CDR3: CAVGALSENNEQFF. The CDR3 region has the DNA TGTGCCGTAGGGGCTTTAAGCGAAAACAATGAGCAGTTCTTC.

This clone was counted only a few times. The chain links TRBV14 to TRBJ2-5; TRBD2 might be the D (5 bases). Germline CDR1 SGHDN, CDR2 FVKESK. V gave up 0 bases and J gave up 7 bases, with 9 bases separating them. The CDR3 has 13 amino acids. The CDR3 region is CASSQDWRATQYF. The CDR3 DNA is TGTGCCAGCAGCCAAGACTGGCGGGCGACCCAGTACTTC.

The gene calls are TRBV5-6 and TRBJ2-7, with 7 bases matching TRBD2. The germline V gene encodes CDR1 SGHDT and CDR2 YYEEEE. This CDR3 spans 13 amino acids. J was trimmed by 1 base and V by 7 bases; bases with no gene match: 5. The DNA for the CDR3 is TGTGCCAGCGCGGCGGGGGAGTCCTACGAGCAGTACTTC. Translated, it gives CASAAGESYEQYF.

The chain combines TRBV2 with TRBJ1-4; D is uncertain. The CDR3 covers 14 residues. Germline CDR1 is SNHLY and CDR2 is FYNNEI. Deletions cut 6 bases from V and 0 bases from J, with 8 bases between. The CDR3 loop reads CASRRVATNEKLFF. The DNA of the CDR3 is TGTGCCAGCAGGAGGGTCGCAACTAATGAAAAACTGTTTTTT. Supplemented by reference TRBV2 and TRBJ1-4, the full variable domain reads EPEVTQTPSHQVTQMGQEVILRCVPISNHLYFYWYRQILGQKVEFLVSFYNNEISEKSEIFDDQFSVERPDGSNFTLKIRSTKLEDSAMYFCASRRVATNEKLFFGSGTQLSVL.

V is TRBV7-6 and J is TRBJ2-5; a weak D match, TRBD1 (5 bases). Between the trimmed V and J ends, which lost 5 bases and 4 bases, there was a span of 17 bases. Germline assignment: CDR1 SGHVS and CDR2 FNYEAQ. The CDR3 loop spans 15 amino acids. CDR3 region: CASSPNPTAPETQYF. CDR3 nucleotides: TGTGCCAGCAGCCCCAACCCGACAGCCCCAGAGACCCAGTACTTC.

The chain uses TRBV6-4 and TRBJ1-1; tentative D call: TRBD1 (5 bases). V lost 4 bases and J lost 12, with 27 bases in between. CDR1 and CDR2 from the germline V gene are MRHNA and SNTAGT. The CDR3 loop spans 16 amino acids. This CDR3 is CASSVLSHLVNRTTFF. In nucleotides, the CDR3 is TGTGCCAGCAGTGTATTGAGCCACCTCGTTAACAGGACGACTTTCTTT.

This clone was observed once. The chain couples TRBV28 to TRBJ1-5, with a weak D call TRBD1 (5 bases). Germline values: CDR1 MDHEN, CDR2 SYDVKM. This CDR3 has 14 amino acids. The germline V and J ends were trimmed by 8 bases and 3 bases, with 14 bases remaining between them. CDR3 amino acids: CASEGGEANQPQHF. For the CDR3, the DNA is TGTGCCAGCGAGGGAGGGGAGGCCAATCAGCCCCAGCATTTT.

The chain is built from TRBV28 and TRBJ1-1; D unresolved. V lost 3 bases, J lost 4 bases, and 15 bases lay in between. CDR1 is MDHEN and CDR2 is SYDVKM in the germline V gene. CDR3 length equals 15 residues. The CDR3 is CASSFVEGYRTEAFF. The CDR3 DNA is TGTGCCAGCAGTTTTGTTGAGGGATATCGCACTGAAGCTTTCTTT.

This clone was detected only a few times. The genes are TRBV30 and TRBJ2-2; D ambiguous. Germline CDR1 is GTSNPN and CDR2 is SVGIG (reference sequence). The V and J ends lost 4 bases and 3 bases respectively, with 12 bases between them. The CDR3 has 14 residues. CDR3 region: CAWTPIVYTGELFF. For the CDR3, the DNA is TGTGCCTGGACCCCTATTGTGTACACCGGGGAGCTGTTTTTT. Using reference TRBV30 and TRBJ2-2 for the parts outside the CDR3, the full variable domain is SQTIHQWPATLVQPVGSPLSLECTVEGTSNPNLYWYRQAAGRGLQLLFYSVGIGQISSEVPQNLSASRPQDRQFILSSKKLLLSDSGFYLCAWTPIVYTGELFFGEGSRLTVL.

The chain combines TRBV2 with TRBJ2-7, with D possibly being TRBD1 (6 bases). The V end was cut by 6 bases, the J end by 0 bases, with 15 bases between. Germline V gene data show CDR1 as SNHLY and CDR2 as FYNNEI. The CDR3 has 15 residues. The CDR3: CASRTGTQSSYEQYF. CDR3 coding DNA: TGTGCCAGCAGGACCGGGACACAAAGCTCCTACGAGCAGTACTTC.

This clone appeared once. The genes are TRBV2 and TRBJ2-3; D might be TRBD1 (6 bases). Per the germline V gene, CDR1 is SNHLY and CDR2 is FYNNEI. The CDR3 extends over 17 amino acids. V lost 4 bases and J lost 0, with 17 bases in between. The CDR3 sequence: CASSGQVTTSSTDTQYF. CDR3 bases: TGTGCCAGCAGTGGACAGGTGACAACCTCTAGCACAGATACGCAGTATTTT.

As to this clone: Germline is not matched at one junction end, which may reflect a read error. J is TRBJ2-7 and V is TRBV7-7, with a weak D call TRBD1 (5 bases). CDR3 length: 13 amino acids. Germline V CDR1 and CDR2: SSHAT, FNYEAQ (reference sequence). CDR3 sequence (DNA): TGTGCTAGCAGCTTAGCACAGGAGACCGAGCAGTACTTC. It codes for CASSLAQETEQYF.

This chain links TRBV29-1 with TRBJ1-2, with unresolved D. This CDR3 is built from 15 residues. Trimming cost V 5 bases and J 2 bases, with 18 bases left between them. Germline assignment: CDR1 SQVTM and CDR2 ANQGSEA. The CDR3 DNA reads as TGCAGCGTTAACCTAAACCGGGGTAGAAACTATGGCTACACCTTC. It encodes CSVNLNRGRNYGYTF.